The 10 T cell receptor beta chains in this list originate from one sample, sequenced in a study of cytomegalovirus exposure and HLA in healthy donors. With 60 Vbeta and 13 Jbeta primers, the PCR was carried out. Produced via immunoSEQ multiplex PCR; TCRdb's table is partial and in-frame only. The data contain fewer than 140,000 clones, over 70% of them singletons. The source material was PBMCs. The receptors derive from a boy between 10 and 17 years old in good health and CMV-seronegative.

This clone was counted once. V and J are TRBV4-1 and TRBJ1-4, with TRBD1 matching 8 bases. CDR1 and CDR2 from the germline V gene are MGHRA and YSYEKL. This CDR3 is 15 amino acids long. Unmatched junction bases numbered 7, after V lost 4 bases and J lost 6 bases. The CDR3 bases are TGCGCCAGCAGCCCGCCCGGGACAGGCCATGAAAAACTGTTTTTT. This translates into CASSPPGTGHEKLFF.

J is TRBJ2-1 and V is TRBV30, with 12 bases identical to TRBD2. Trimming at V came to 4 bases and at J to 9 bases, leaving 7 bases not matched to a gene. This CDR3 has 14 amino acids. Looked up from germline, CDR1 is GTSNPN and CDR2 is SVGIG (reference sequence). CDR3 DNA: TGTGCCTGGAACCCTAGCGGGGGGGCGGGTGAGCAGTTCTTC. As protein: CAWNPSGGAGEQFF.

The chain recombines TRBV2 with TRBJ1-2, with 7 bases aligning to TRBD1. Per the germline V gene, CDR1 is SNHLY and CDR2 is FYNNEI. Trimming removed 2 bases from V and 8 bases from J; junction bases left unmatched: 14. There are 16 residues in the CDR3. The CDR3 sequence: CASSEMAFKGAKGYTF. For the CDR3, the DNA is TGTGCCAGCAGTGAAATGGCCTTCAAGGGGGCGAAGGGCTACACCTTC.

This clone was observed a few times. The chain links TRBV5-6 to TRBJ2-4; 8 bases are a match to TRBD2. This CDR3 is 17 amino acids long. V lost 2 bases to trimming and J lost 5 bases; unmatched junction nucleotides: 12. Germline CDR1 reads SGHDT; CDR2 reads YYEEEE. The CDR3: CASSFGTSGSPQNIQYF. CDR3 bases: TGTGCCAGCAGCTTCGGGACAAGCGGGAGTCCGCAAAACATTCAGTACTTC.

This clone has a handful of counts. V gene TRBV2 combines with J gene TRBJ2-7, with a weak D call TRBD2 (5 bases). The V gene's germline CDR1 is SNHLY and CDR2 FYNNEI. V gave up 4 bases and J gave up 0 bases, with 10 bases separating them. The CDR3 totals 14 residues. The CDR3 DNA follows: TGTGCCAGCAGTGGTGGACTGCACTCCTACGAGCAGTACTTC. The encoded protein is CASSGGLHSYEQYF.

With respect to this clone: The conserved phenylalanine or tryptophan normally closing the CDR3 is absent here, so this likely arose from a read error. The chain recombines TRBV25-1 with TRBJ1-5; unclear D gene. Trimming stripped 5 bases from V and 0 bases from J, with 11 bases between. Germline loops: CDR1 MGHDK, CDR2 SYGVNS. This CDR3 comprises 15 residues. The CDR3 is CASSTPGYSNQPQHV. CDR3 nucleotides: TGTGCCAGCAGTACTCCGGGGTATAGCAATCAGCCCCAGCATGTT.

The chain combines TRBV7-9 with TRBJ2-7, with 10 nucleotides matching TRBD2. Germline V gene sequence: CDR1 SEHNR, CDR2 FQNEAQ (reference sequence). The V segment lost 8 bases and the J segment 12 bases; nucleotides outside the gene matches: 22. The CDR3 has 16 amino acids. In DNA, the CDR3 is TGTGCCAGCGCCCTCGCGGATAGCGGGGGGACGCCCAACCCGTACTTC. Protein product: CASALADSGGTPNPYF. Together with reference TRBV7-9 and TRBJ2-7, the CDR3 gives the full variable domain: DTGVSQNPRHKITKRGQNVTFRCDPISEHNRLYWYRQTLGQGPEFLTYFQNEAQLEKSRLLSDRFSAERPKGSFSTLEIQRTEQGDSAMYLCASALADSGGTPNPYFGPGTRLTVT.

The sample holds one count of this clone. The V and J genes are TRBV5-1 and TRBJ2-3, with TRBD1 matching over 8 bases. There are 16 residues in the CDR3. J lost 0 bases, V lost 4 bases, and 7 bases had no gene match. CDR1 and CDR2 from the germline V gene are SGHRS and YFSETQ. The CDR3 DNA reads TGCGCCAGCAGCCTCGGGACAGGCCCTAGCACAGATACGCAGTATTTT. The encoded protein is CASSLGTGPSTDTQYF.

The chain is built from TRBV7-7 and TRBJ2-3; D not certain. Germline V lookup: CDR1 SSHAT, CDR2 FNYEAQ (reference sequence). This CDR3 region has 14 residues. V was trimmed by 0 bases and J by 2 bases, leaving 6 bases between them. The CDR3 DNA reads TGTGCCAGCAGCTTAGCGTACAACACAGATACGCAGTATTTT. Its protein is CASSLAYNTDTQYF.

The chain carries TRBV4-3 and TRBJ2-5; 7 positions match TRBD1. CDR3 size: 15 residues. CDR1 and CDR2 from the germline V gene are LGHNA and YSLEER. The J segment lost 4 bases and the V segment lost 4 bases, leaving 9 bases of the junction unmatched. CDR3 amino acids: CASSLEGAIGETQYF. Here the CDR3 DNA reads TGCGCCAGCAGCCTAGAGGGGGCGATCGGAGAGACCCAGTACTTC.